This T cell receptor (beta chain) came from a study of blood T cell repertoires in COVID-19. At the level of the study: The United States, Italy and Spain provided the acute and convalescent COVID-19 samples.

In Seattle, patients joined the study during active infection and were tracked longitudinally. How the authors handled the data: By means of reference gene primer amplification, nucleated cell counts were estimated. Profiling relied on immunoSEQ multiplex PCR, and the TCRdb table lists in-frame clones only, not all of them. V and J calls plus clone size are reproduced from that table; the DNA served to infer D and trimming. This sample has 450,000 or so clones, with roughly 89% found just once. Looked up from germline, CDR1 is LNHNV and CDR2 is YYDKDF (reference sequence). CDR3 length: 15 amino acids. Of note for this clone: At one end the junction does not follow the germline gene, possibly because of a read error.

Sequencing used peripheral blood. The chain uses TRBV15 and TRBJ1-6; D not resolved. This clonotype was sampled from a young man with COVID-19, enrolled during active disease. The CDR3 nucleotides read TGTGCCACCAGGAGAGAGAGCTCCTATAATTCACCCCTCCACTTT. Its protein product is CATRRESSYNSPLHF.